This TCR beta chain was sequenced in a study of T cells in Graves' hyperthyroidism and ophthalmopathy. A word on this clonotype: Its antigen remains unknown.

CDR1 is MNHEY, CDR2 SVGEGT, per germline. The CDR3 is made up of 16 amino acids. V gave up 6 bases and J gave up 7 bases; unmatched junction bases: 8. Active moderate-to-severe ophthalmopathy, Clinical Activity Score at least 3, NOSPECS at least 4, under 3 months' duration. Diagnosis relied on clinical symptoms, serum thyroxine and TRAb, thyroid ultrasound and orbital computed tomography. The study's findings and limits: The model made its ophthalmopathy prediction, and onset followed a median around 6.5 months later. Among thyroid clonotypes expanded above 0.001, most also appeared in blood.

The TCR beta CDR3 regions underwent amplification using RNA transcripts as the source. The study used the HTBI primer set for a first-round RT-PCR of the TCR CDR3. One entry per CDR3 protein, called by TCRdb with MiXCR from the multiplex PCR reads. The sample lists more than 450,000 distinct CDR3 sequences, just under 20% occurring once. The sample comprised blood. The receptor comes from a man aged 35-49 years with Graves' ophthalmopathy. This chain joins TRBV6-2 or TRBV6-3 and TRBJ2-1; TRBD2 aligns across 14 bases. The CDR3, as DNA: TGTGCCAGCAGCCTCAACCGACTAGCGGGAGGGAATGAGCAGTTCTTC. Translated, it gives CASSLNRLAGGNEQFF.